The 18 T cell receptor beta chains in this list originate from one sample, sequenced in a study of blood T cell repertoires in COVID-19. Assay: immunoSEQ multiplex PCR; the TCRdb copy retains only in-frame clones and omits some. Among about 74,000 clones listed, about 86% were seen once. Sequencing input: peripheral blood. The receptors were sampled from a woman of 80 years or more with active or convalescent COVID-19.

The rearrangement links TRBV11-3 to TRBJ2-3; 12 bases map to TRBD2. This CDR3 has 18 residues. With 2 bases clipped from V and 5 bases from J, the junction kept 11 bases outside the gene matches. The germline V gene has CDR1 SGHNT and CDR2 YENEEA. CDR3 region: CASSLLASGRASGDTQYF. The CDR3 DNA reads TGTGCCAGCAGCTTATTGGCTAGCGGGAGGGCCTCGGGAGATACGCAGTATTTT.

This chain uses TRBV24-1 with TRBJ2-1; weak D call: TRBD1 (6 bases). Trimming took off 1 base at V and 10 bases at J, with 10 bases between the two ends. The CDR3 length is 13 residues. Germline CDR1 reads KGHDR; CDR2 reads SFDVKD. Here the CDR3 reads CATSDFQGSEQFF. DNA of the CDR3: TGTGCCACCAGTGATTTCCAGGGGAGCGAGCAGTTCTTC.

In nucleotides, the CDR3 is TGCGCCAGCAGCCAAGGTGGGGGAGGGCAGTACTTC. It encodes CASSQGGGGQYF. The J gene is TRBJ2-7, the V gene TRBV4-3; weak D call: TRBD2 (6 bases). Germline V gene sequence: CDR1 LGHNA, CDR2 YSLEER. The CDR3 has 12 residues. Between the trimmed V and J ends, which lost 1 base and 9 bases, there was a span of 10 bases.

The rearrangement links TRBV5-6 to TRBJ2-7; D not resolved. This CDR3 spans 12 amino acids. Per the germline V gene, CDR1 is SGHDT and CDR2 is YYEEEE. The V end lost 4 bases, the J end lost 2 bases, and 7 bases lay between the germline ends. Here the CDR3 DNA reads TGTGCCAGCAGCCGCAGTCCCTACGAGCAGTACTTC. This sequence encodes CASSRSPYEQYF.

The chain is built from TRBV7-9 and TRBJ2-1, with 9 bases aligning to TRBD1. The germline V gene encodes CDR1 SEHNR and CDR2 FQNEAQ (reference sequence). The trim removed 3 bases at V and 5 bases at J, leaving 5 bases unmatched. CDR3 size: 15 residues. The CDR3: CASSFWDRADNEQFF. The CDR3 DNA reads as TGTGCCAGCAGCTTTTGGGACAGGGCCGACAATGAGCAGTTCTTC.

This CDR3 reads CASSSSGGYQETQYF. The CDR3 coding sequence is TGTGCCAGCAGTTCTAGCGGGGGGTACCAAGAGACCCAGTACTTC. The chain carries TRBV6-2 or TRBV6-3 and TRBJ2-5; 11 bases agree with TRBD2. V shed 4 bases and J 0 bases; nucleotides not matched to a gene: 1. CDR1 MNHEY and CDR2 SVGEGT come from the germline V gene. CDR3 size: 15 residues.

This rearrangement joins TRBV9 to TRBJ1-1; tentatively, D is TRBD1 (6 bases). Germline V gene lookup returns CDR1 SGDLS and CDR2 YYNGEE. V was clipped by 6 bases and J by 4 bases, with 13 bases between them. The CDR3 extends over 13 amino acids. Here the CDR3 DNA reads TGTGCCAGCACCGGAGGGGGGGCCACTGAAGCTTTCTTT. This sequence encodes CASTGGGATEAFF.

V gene TRBV6-5 combines with J gene TRBJ1-3; D ambiguous. The CDR3 sequence is 16 residues long. V was pared by 3 bases and J by 0 bases, with 12 bases between. Germline CDR1 is MNHEY and CDR2 is SVGAGI. The CDR3 loop is CASSYSPASSGNTIYF. The DNA of the CDR3 is TGTGCCAGCAGTTATAGCCCGGCAAGCTCTGGAAACACCATATATTTT.

The chain employs TRBV4-1 and TRBJ2-3; 8 nucleotides align to TRBD2. Looked up from germline, CDR1 is MGHRA and CDR2 is YSYEKL. V shed 2 bases and J 1 base; nucleotides not matched to a gene: 5. The CDR3 contains 16 residues. CDR3 coding DNA: TGCGCCAGCAGCCAACCACCTAGCGGGCGCACAGATACGCAGTATTTT. Translating gives CASSQPPSGRTDTQYF.

Comment on this clone: The same CDR3 is also encoded by other DNA sequences in this sample. The chain couples TRBV19 to TRBJ1-4, with TRBD1 matching over 10 bases. The germline gives CDR1 LNHDA, CDR2 SQIVND (reference sequence). V dropped 5 bases and J dropped 6; count of bases not matched to a gene: 6. This CDR3 has 15 residues. CDR3 DNA: TGTGCCAGTAGTCCACCGGGACAGGGGTATGAAAAACTGTTTTTT. Translating gives CASSPPGQGYEKLFF.

This clone came up once. The genes are TRBV11-2 and TRBJ2-1, with TRBD2 matching over 10 bases. Germline loops: CDR1 SGHAT, CDR2 FQNNGV. Losses at the gene ends were 6 bases for V and 6 bases for J; bases not matched to a gene: 8. This CDR3 is built from 15 residues. The CDR3 sequence: CASSSLAGLGNEQFF. CDR3 bases: TGTGCCAGCAGTTCACTAGCGGGATTGGGCAATGAGCAGTTCTTC.

This chain connects TRBV29-1 to TRBJ2-3; D is undetermined. Trimming stripped 3 bases from V and 2 bases from J, with 9 bases between. The CDR3 has 13 residues. In germline, CDR1 is SQVTM, CDR2 ANQGSEA. This CDR3 reads CSVDTRTTDTQYF. CDR3 DNA sequence: TGCAGCGTTGACACGCGAACCACAGATACGCAGTATTTT.

V usage is TRBV28 and J usage is TRBJ2-7; D uncertain. CDR1 is MDHEN, CDR2 SYDVKM, per germline. V lost 7 bases and J 6 bases, leaving 16 bases between the germline ends. This CDR3 spans 13 amino acids. The CDR3 sequence: CASTLYPRGEQYF. DNA for the CDR3: TGTGCCAGCACCCTCTACCCTCGAGGCGAGCAGTACTTC.

The chain combines TRBV4-2 with TRBJ2-2; the D is unclear. Germline CDR1 is LGHNA and CDR2 is YNFKEQ. The CDR3 has 14 amino acids. V was cut by 6 bases and J by 3 bases, with 11 bases left in between. This chain's CDR3 is CASRTFQDTGELFF. The CDR3, as DNA: TGTGCCAGCAGAACCTTCCAGGACACCGGGGAGCTGTTTTTT.

This rearrangement joins TRBV7-5 to TRBJ1-2; the tabulated D call, TRBD1, remains unverified against the DNA. TRBV7-5 is flagged as a pseudogene. The CDR3 sequence is 17 residues long. The CDR3, as DNA: TGTGCCAGAAGCTTCCCTTCTCCGGACAGATTGAAATATGGCTACACCTTC. It specifies CARSFPSPDRLKYGYTF.

The table lists this clone with a few counts. J is TRBJ1-1 and V is TRBV19; a weak D match, TRBD1 (6 bases). The CDR3 is made up of 14 amino acids. With 4 bases removed from V and 0 bases from J, the gap between germline ends came to 9 bases. Germline lookup yields CDR1 LNHDA and CDR2 SQIVND (reference sequence). The CDR3 nucleotides read TGTGCCAGTAGTAAAACAGGGCTGAACACTGAAGCTTTCTTT. Translated: CASSKTGLNTEAFF.

The V gene is TRBV18, the J gene TRBJ1-1, with unresolved D. The ends were cut back, 6 bases at V and 4 bases at J, with 15 bases in the middle. The germline V gene encodes CDR1 KGHSH and CDR2 LQKENI. The CDR3 loop spans 14 amino acids. The CDR3 region has the DNA TGTGCCAGCTCCCCTCAAAACCGGGGCACTGAAGCTTTCTTT. Its protein product is CASSPQNRGTEAFF.

Here the CDR3 DNA reads TGTGCCAGCAGCTTTACGTTACAGGGAGGGTATGGCTACACCTTC. This codes for CASSFTLQGGYGYTF. V is TRBV11-2 and J is TRBJ1-2; tentative D call: TRBD1 (6 bases). Germline CDR1 SGHAT, CDR2 FQNNGV. V lost 3 bases and J lost 5, with 16 bases in between. CDR3 length: 15 amino acids.